Presented here are 12 T cell receptor beta chains from one specimen sequenced in a study of control samples from healthy donors and cancer patients. The assay was immunoSEQ multiplex PCR, and TCRdb's table has in-frame clones only and misses some. The sample shows around 130,000 clones, more than 80% of them seen only once. The sample was blood. The receptors derive from a man between 45 and 60 years old in good health.

The chain links TRBV6-5 to TRBJ1-1, with no clear D. This CDR3 comprises 13 residues. Germline CDR1 is MNHEY and CDR2 is SVGAGI. The ends were cut back, 2 bases at V and 11 bases at J, with 15 bases in the middle. DNA for the CDR3: TGTGCCAGCAGTTACAGCGGCAGGCTTGTGGCTTTCTTT. Its translation: CASSYSGRLVAFF.

The chain is built from TRBV2 and TRBJ1-4; D remains ambiguous. Germline V gives CDR1 SNHLY, CDR2 FYNNEI. The CDR3 runs 14 residues. V was clipped by 6 bases and J by 0 bases, with 8 bases between them. The CDR3 spells CASRSRATNEKLFF. For the CDR3, the DNA is TGTGCCAGCAGGAGCAGAGCAACTAATGAAAAACTGTTTTTT.

The gene calls are TRBV27 and TRBJ1-1, with TRBD1 matching over 7 bases. The germline CDR1 and CDR2 sequences are MNHEY and SMNVEV (reference sequence). The trim removed 1 base at V and 3 bases at J, leaving 11 bases unmatched. This CDR3 has 17 residues. CDR3 in amino acids: CASSLYFSGRGDTEAFF. CDR3 nucleotides: TGTGCCAGCAGTTTATATTTTTCGGGCAGGGGGGACACTGAAGCTTTCTTT.

The chain joins TRBV30 to TRBJ2-2; D not certain. Germline values: CDR1 GTSNPN, CDR2 SVGIG (reference sequence). The V gene lost 4 bases and the J gene lost 0 bases, with 15 bases spanning the gap. The CDR3 contains 16 residues. The CDR3, as DNA: TGTGCCTGGAAGAAAAGGGCGGCCTCGAACACCGGGGAGCTGTTTTTT. This sequence encodes CAWKKRAASNTGELFF.

V usage is TRBV6-5 and J usage is TRBJ1-5, with D possibly being TRBD1 (6 bases). Germline V lookup: CDR1 MNHEY, CDR2 SVGAGI. Trimming stripped 7 bases from V and 0 bases from J, with 7 bases between. There are 13 residues in the CDR3. The CDR3 sequence: CASTGVSNQPQHF. CDR3 nucleotides: TGTGCCAGCACAGGGGTTAGCAATCAGCCCCAGCATTTT.

This clone has only a few counts. J is TRBJ1-5 and V is TRBV30; D gene unclear. V gave up 2 bases and J gave up 5 bases, with 10 bases separating them. This CDR3 region has 13 residues. Germline lookup yields CDR1 GTSNPN and CDR2 SVGIG (reference sequence). The DNA of the CDR3 is TGTGCCTGGAGTTCTTCCCACTATCAGCCCCAGCATTTT. Translated: CAWSSSHYQPQHF.

V and J are TRBV5-1 and TRBJ1-4, with TRBD1 identical over 9 bases. The CDR3 extends over 15 amino acids. After removal of 4 bases from V and 8 bases from J, the junction contained 9 bases not matched to a gene. CDR1 and CDR2 (germline): SGHRS, YFSETQ. The CDR3 nucleotides read TGCGCCAGCAGCGCAAACAGGGGGCGGGGAGAAAAACTGTTTTTT. Translating gives CASSANRGRGEKLFF.

The CDR3 is CASRRRNNQPQHF. The CDR3 nucleotides read TGTGCCAGCAGGAGGCGGAACAATCAGCCCCAGCATTTT. V usage is TRBV2 and J usage is TRBJ1-5; D is uncertain. V lost 6 bases and J lost 3, with 9 bases in between. The CDR3 extends over 13 amino acids. CDR1 and CDR2 from the germline V gene are SNHLY and FYNNEI.

The rearrangement uses TRBV9 and TRBJ2-1; maybe TRBD2 (6 bases). Between the trimmed V and J ends, which lost 0 bases and 5 bases, there was a span of 6 bases. The CDR3 spans 13 residues. Per germline, CDR1 SGDLS and CDR2 YYNGEE. This CDR3 reads CASSVGGDNEQFF. The CDR3 region has the DNA TGTGCCAGCAGCGTAGGGGGGGACAATGAGCAGTTCTTC. Filled out from reference TRBV9 and TRBJ2-1, the complete variable domain reads DSGVTQTPKHLITATGQRVTLRCSPRSGDLSVYWYQQSLDQGLQFLIQYYNGEERAKGNILERFSAQQFPDLHSELNLSSLELGDSALYFCASSVGGDNEQFFGPGTRLTVL.

The chain joins TRBV7-9 to TRBJ1-1; tentative D call: TRBD1 (6 bases). The ends were cut back, 5 bases at V and 3 bases at J, with 10 bases in the middle. The CDR3 consists of 13 residues. The germline V gene encodes CDR1 SEHNR and CDR2 FQNEAQ (reference sequence). DNA for the CDR3: TGTGCCAGCAGCCAAACAGGGTACACTGAAGCTTTCTTT. This sequence encodes CASSQTGYTEAFF.

This chain uses TRBV5-8 with TRBJ1-1; D gene unclear. CDR1 is SGHTS, CDR2 YDEGEE, per germline. There are 13 residues in the CDR3. V lost 4 bases and J lost 0, with 7 bases in between. In nucleotides, the CDR3 is TGTGCCAGCAGCCTTGATTTGAACACTGAAGCTTTCTTT. Translated: CASSLDLNTEAFF.

The chain links TRBV10-2 to TRBJ2-5, with D uncertain. Trimming left V 4 bases short and J 7 bases short, with 13 bases between. This CDR3 is 13 amino acids long. Germline assignment: CDR1 WSHSY and CDR2 SAAADI. CDR3 bases: TGCGCCAGCAGTGGGCAGTTTGGTGGGACCCAGTACTTC. It encodes CASSGQFGGTQYF.